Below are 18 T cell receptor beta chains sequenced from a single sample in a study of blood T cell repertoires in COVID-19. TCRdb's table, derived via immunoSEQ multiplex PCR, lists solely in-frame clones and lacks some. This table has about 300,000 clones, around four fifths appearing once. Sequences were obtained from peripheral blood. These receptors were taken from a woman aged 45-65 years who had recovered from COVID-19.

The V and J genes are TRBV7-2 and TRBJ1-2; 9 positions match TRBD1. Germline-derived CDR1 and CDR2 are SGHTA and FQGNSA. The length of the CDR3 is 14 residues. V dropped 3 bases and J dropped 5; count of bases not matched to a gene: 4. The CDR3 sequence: CASSLTGGRYGYTF. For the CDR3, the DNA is TGTGCCAGCAGCTTGACAGGGGGGCGGTATGGCTACACCTTC.

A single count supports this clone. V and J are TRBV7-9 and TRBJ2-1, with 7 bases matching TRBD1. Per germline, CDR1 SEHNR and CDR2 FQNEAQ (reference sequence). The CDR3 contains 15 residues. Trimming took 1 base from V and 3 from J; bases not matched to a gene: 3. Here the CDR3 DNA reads TGTGCCAGCAGCTTAGGCAGGGGGTTCTACAATGAGCAGTTCTTC. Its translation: CASSLGRGFYNEQFF.

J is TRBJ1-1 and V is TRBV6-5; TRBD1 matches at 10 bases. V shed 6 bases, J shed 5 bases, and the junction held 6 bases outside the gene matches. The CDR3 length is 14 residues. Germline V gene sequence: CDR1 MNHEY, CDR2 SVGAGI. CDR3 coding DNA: TGTGCCAGCAGGTGGACAGGGGGTATGACTGAAGCTTTCTTT. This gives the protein CASRWTGGMTEAFF.

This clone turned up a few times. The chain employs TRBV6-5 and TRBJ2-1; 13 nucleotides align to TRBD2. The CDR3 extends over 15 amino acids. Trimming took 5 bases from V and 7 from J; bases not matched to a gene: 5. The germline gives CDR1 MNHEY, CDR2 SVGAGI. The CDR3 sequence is CASSTGLAGVNEQFF. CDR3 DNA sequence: TGTGCCAGCAGTACCGGACTAGCGGGAGTGAATGAGCAGTTCTTC.

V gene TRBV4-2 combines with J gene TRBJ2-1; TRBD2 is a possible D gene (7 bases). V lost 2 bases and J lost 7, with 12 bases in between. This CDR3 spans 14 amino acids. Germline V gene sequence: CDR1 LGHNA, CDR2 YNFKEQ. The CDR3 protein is CASSQPQGLNEQFF. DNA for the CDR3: TGTGCCAGCAGCCAACCACAGGGACTAAATGAGCAGTTCTTC.

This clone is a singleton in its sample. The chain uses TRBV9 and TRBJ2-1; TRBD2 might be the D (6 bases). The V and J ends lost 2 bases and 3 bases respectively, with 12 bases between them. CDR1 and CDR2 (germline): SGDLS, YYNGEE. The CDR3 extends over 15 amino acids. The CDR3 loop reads CASSVRDFYYNEQFF. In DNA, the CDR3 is TGTGCCAGCAGCGTTCGGGACTTCTACTACAATGAGCAGTTCTTC.

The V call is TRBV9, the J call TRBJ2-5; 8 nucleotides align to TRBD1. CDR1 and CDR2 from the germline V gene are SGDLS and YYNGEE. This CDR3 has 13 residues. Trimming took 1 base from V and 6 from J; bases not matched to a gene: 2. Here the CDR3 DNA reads TGTGCCAGCAGCGTAACAGGGGGAAAGACCCAGTACTTC. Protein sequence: CASSVTGGKTQYF.

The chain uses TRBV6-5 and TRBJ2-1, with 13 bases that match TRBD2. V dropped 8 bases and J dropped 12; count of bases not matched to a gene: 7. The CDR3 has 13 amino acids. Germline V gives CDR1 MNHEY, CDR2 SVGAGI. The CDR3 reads CASPTSGGIGQFF. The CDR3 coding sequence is TGTGCCAGCCCGACTAGCGGGGGGATTGGGCAGTTCTTC.

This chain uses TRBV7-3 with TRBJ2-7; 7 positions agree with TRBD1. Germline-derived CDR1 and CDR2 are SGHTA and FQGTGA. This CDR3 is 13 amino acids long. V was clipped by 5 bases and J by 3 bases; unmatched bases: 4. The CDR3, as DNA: TGTGCCAGCAGCCCGGGACAGCACTACGAGCAGTACTTC. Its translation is CASSPGQHYEQYF.

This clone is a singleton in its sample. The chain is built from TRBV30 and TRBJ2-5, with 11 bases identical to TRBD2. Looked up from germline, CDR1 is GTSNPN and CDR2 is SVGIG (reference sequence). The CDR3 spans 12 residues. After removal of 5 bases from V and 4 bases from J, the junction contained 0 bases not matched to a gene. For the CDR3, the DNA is TGTGCCTGGGGGACTAGCGGAGAGACCCAGTACTTC. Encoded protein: CAWGTSGETQYF.

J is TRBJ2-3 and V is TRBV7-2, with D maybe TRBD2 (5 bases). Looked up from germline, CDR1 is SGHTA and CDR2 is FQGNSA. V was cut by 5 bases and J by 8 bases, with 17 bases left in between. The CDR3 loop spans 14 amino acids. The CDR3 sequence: CASSPSRPAGTQYF. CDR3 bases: TGTGCCAGCAGCCCCAGTAGACCCGCGGGTACGCAGTATTTT.

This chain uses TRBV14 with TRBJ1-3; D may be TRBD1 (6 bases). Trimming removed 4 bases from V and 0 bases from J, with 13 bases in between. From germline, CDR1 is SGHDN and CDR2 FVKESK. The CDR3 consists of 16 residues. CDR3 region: CASSRAGTSSGNTIYF. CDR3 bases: TGTGCCAGCAGCCGCGCCGGGACATCCTCTGGAAACACCATATATTTT.

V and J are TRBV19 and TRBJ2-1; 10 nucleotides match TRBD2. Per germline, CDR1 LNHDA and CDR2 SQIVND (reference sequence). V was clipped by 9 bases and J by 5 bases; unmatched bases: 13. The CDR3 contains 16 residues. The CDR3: CASKDFKAGGNNEQFF. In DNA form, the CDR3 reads TGTGCCAGCAAAGACTTTAAAGCGGGGGGGAACAATGAGCAGTTCTTC.

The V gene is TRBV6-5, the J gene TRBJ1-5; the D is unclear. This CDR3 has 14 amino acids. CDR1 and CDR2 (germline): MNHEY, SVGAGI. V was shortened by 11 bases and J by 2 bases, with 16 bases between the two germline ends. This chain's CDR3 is CASSNRRGNQPQHF. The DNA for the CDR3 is TGTGCCTCGTCTAATAGGAGGGGCAATCAGCCCCAGCATTTT.

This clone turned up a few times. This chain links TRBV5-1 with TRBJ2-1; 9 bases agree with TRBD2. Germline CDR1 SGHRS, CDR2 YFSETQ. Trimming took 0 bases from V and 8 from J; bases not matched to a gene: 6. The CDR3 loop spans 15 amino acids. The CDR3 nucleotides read TGCGCCAGCAGCTTGGGGGCTAGCGGGGTCTATGAGCAGTTCTTC. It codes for CASSLGASGVYEQFF.

The CDR3 loop is CASSPPFRDRVHEQFF. CDR3 in DNA: TGTGCCAGCAGCCCACCATTCCGGGACAGGGTTCATGAGCAGTTCTTC. V is TRBV6-2 or TRBV6-3 and J is TRBJ2-1, with TRBD1 matching 9 bases. J lost 8 bases, V lost 6 bases, and 14 bases had no gene match. In germline, CDR1 is MNHEY, CDR2 SVGEGT. The CDR3 spans 16 residues.

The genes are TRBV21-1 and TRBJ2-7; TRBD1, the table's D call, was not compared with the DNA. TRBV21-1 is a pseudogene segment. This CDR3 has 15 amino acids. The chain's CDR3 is CASSNSPGEFCEQYF. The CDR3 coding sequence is TGTGCCAGCTCGAACTCCCCAGGGGAGTTTTGCGAGCAGTACTTC.

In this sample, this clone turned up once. The DNA for the CDR3 is TGTGCCAGCAGGGAGCCGGGACAGCCTATCTACACTGAAGCTTTCTTT. It yields the protein CASREPGQPIYTEAFF. V is TRBV28 and J is TRBJ1-1; the match to TRBD1 covers 7 bases. Germline assignment: CDR1 MDHEN and CDR2 SYDVKM. V dropped 6 bases and J dropped 3; count of bases not matched to a gene: 13. There are 16 residues in the CDR3.